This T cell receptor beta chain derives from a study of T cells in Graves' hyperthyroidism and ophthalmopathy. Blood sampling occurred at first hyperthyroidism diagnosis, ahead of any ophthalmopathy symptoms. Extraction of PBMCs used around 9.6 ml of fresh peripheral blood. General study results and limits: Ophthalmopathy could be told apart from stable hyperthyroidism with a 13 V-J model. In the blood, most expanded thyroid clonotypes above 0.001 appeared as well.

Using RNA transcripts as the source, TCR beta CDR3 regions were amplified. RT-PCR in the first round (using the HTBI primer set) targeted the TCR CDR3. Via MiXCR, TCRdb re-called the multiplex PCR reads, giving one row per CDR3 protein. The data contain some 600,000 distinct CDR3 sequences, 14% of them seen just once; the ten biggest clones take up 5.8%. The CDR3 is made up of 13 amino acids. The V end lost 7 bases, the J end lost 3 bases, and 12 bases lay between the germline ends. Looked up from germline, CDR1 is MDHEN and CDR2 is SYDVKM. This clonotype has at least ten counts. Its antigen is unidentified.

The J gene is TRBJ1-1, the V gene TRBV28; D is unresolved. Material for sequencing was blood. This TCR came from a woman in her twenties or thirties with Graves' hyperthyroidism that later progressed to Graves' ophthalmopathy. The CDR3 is CASTRDSYTEAFF. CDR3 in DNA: TGTGCCAGCACCCGGGATTCCTACACTGAAGCTTTCTTT.